Following are 30 T cell receptor beta chains from one sample sequenced in a study of T cells expressing NK-cell markers. TCRdb reprocessed the 5' RACE reads and keeps a single row for each CDR3 protein, giving no DNA. The repertoire shows around 280,000 distinct CDR3 sequences; the top ten hold roughly 0.4%. Sequences were obtained from blood T cells: a sorted CD56 or NKG2C T cell subset, CD4+ or CD8+ T cells, or bulk PBMC T cells (not recorded which). These receptors originate from a man aged 18 to 29 in good health.

The chain employs TRBV18 and TRBJ1-6; as DNA is missing, the TRBD1 call by TCRdb cannot be tested. The CDR3 runs 16 residues. Per germline, CDR1 KGHSH and CDR2 LQKENI. CDR3 region: CASSPWSGGGNSPLHF.

CDR3 amino acids: CSVITGITTGELFF. V is TRBV29-1 and J is TRBJ2-2; TCRdb outputs TRBD1, but without DNA this stays unchecked. From germline, CDR1 is SQVTM and CDR2 ANQGSEA. The CDR3 has 14 residues.

The chain has TRBV6-2 or TRBV6-3 and TRBJ1-6. Germline V gives CDR1 MNHEY, CDR2 SVGEGT. The CDR3 spans 13 residues. This chain's CDR3 is CASSYGIDSPLHF.

The J gene is TRBJ2-5, the V gene TRBV5-1; TCRdb's D call of TRBD2 is untestable without DNA. The CDR3 is 15 residues long. Germline-derived CDR1 and CDR2 are SGHRS and YFSETQ. CDR3 in amino acids: CASSYSSGSGETQYF.

The CDR3 spells CASRPRTGTGELFF. This rearrangement joins TRBV27 to TRBJ2-2; the TCRdb D gene call, TRBD1, has no DNA to confirm it. The germline gives CDR1 MNHEY, CDR2 SMNVEV (reference sequence). The CDR3 covers 14 residues.

The rearrangement links TRBV18 to TRBJ2-7. There are 13 residues in the CDR3. The V gene's germline CDR1 is KGHSH and CDR2 LQKENI. The CDR3 is CASSPVLRYEQYF.

The CDR3 protein is CSVEARVGLVGAGGDTQYF. The V call is TRBV29-1, the J call TRBJ2-3; the TCRdb D gene call, TRBD2, has no DNA to confirm it. The germline gives CDR1 SQVTM, CDR2 ANQGSEA. This CDR3 comprises 19 residues.

This chain uses TRBV24-1 with TRBJ2-5. From germline, CDR1 is KGHDR and CDR2 SFDVKD. The CDR3 sequence is 16 residues long. CDR3 amino acids: CATSDLRNSRVETQYF.

The chain is built from TRBV7-2 and TRBJ2-2; as DNA is missing, the TRBD1 call by TCRdb cannot be tested. The CDR3 runs to 15 residues. From germline, CDR1 is SGHTA and CDR2 FQGNSA. The CDR3 region is CASTYGQLSGGELFF. Based on the CDR3 plus reference TRBV7-2 and TRBJ2-2, the full variable domain is GAGVSQSPSNKVTEKGKDVELRCDPISGHTALYWYRQSLGQGLEFLIYFQGNSAPDKSGLPSDRFSAERTGGSVSTLTIQRTQQEDSAVYLCASTYGQLSGGELFFGEGSRLTVL.

The gene calls are TRBV20-1 and TRBJ1-1; the TRBD1 assignment by TCRdb is unverifiable without DNA. CDR1 and CDR2 from the germline V gene are DFQATT and SNEGSKA (reference sequence). The CDR3 runs to 14 residues. CDR3 loop: CSAGDPKSGTEAFF.

V gene TRBV25-1 combines with J gene TRBJ2-5; as DNA is missing, the TRBD1 call by TCRdb cannot be tested. The germline CDR1 and CDR2 sequences are MGHDK and SYGVNS. There are 17 residues in the CDR3. The CDR3 reads CASSDWADREVEETQYF. The complete variable domain, with remaining parts taken from reference TRBV25-1 and TRBJ2-5, reads EADIYQTPRYLVIGTGKKITLECSQTMGHDKMYWYQQDPGMELHLIHYSYGVNSTEKGDLSSESTVSRIRTEHFPLTLESARPSHTSQYLCASSDWADREVEETQYFGPGTRLLVL.

The chain is built from TRBV4-2 and TRBJ1-1. Germline CDR1 LGHNA, CDR2 YNFKEQ. The CDR3 runs 13 residues. The CDR3 reads CASSPRPRTEAFF.

The V call is TRBV15, the J call TRBJ2-3. The CDR3 runs 14 residues. Germline values: CDR1 LNHNV, CDR2 YYDKDF (reference sequence). CDR3 amino acids: CATSRDQTDPTQYF.

The chain joins TRBV6-1 to TRBJ1-1; TCRdb proposes TRBD1, but this gene call is untestable without DNA. This CDR3 is 14 amino acids long. Per germline, CDR1 MNHNS and CDR2 SASEGT. The CDR3 loop reads CASSEGPGNTEAFF.

This chain uses TRBV20-1 with TRBJ2-3. The CDR3 sequence is 12 residues long. Germline lookup yields CDR1 DFQATT and CDR2 SNEGSKA (reference sequence). The CDR3: CSARDDGDTQYF.

The chain uses TRBV20-1 and TRBJ2-5. CDR3 length equals 15 residues. Germline CDR1 DFQATT, CDR2 SNEGSKA (reference sequence). This CDR3 reads CSARDWQRIQETQYF.

The J gene is TRBJ1-1, the V gene TRBV29-1; the D call of TRBD1 rests on TCRdb alone, since no DNA is present to check it. The CDR3 has 14 amino acids. Looked up from germline, CDR1 is SQVTM and CDR2 is ANQGSEA. The CDR3 loop is CSVRDRQLNTEAFF.

The V call is TRBV5-1, the J call TRBJ2-7; TCRdb gives TRBD2 as the D gene, but with no DNA this cannot be confirmed. The CDR3 consists of 17 residues. CDR1 is SGHRS and CDR2 is YFSETQ in the germline V gene. This CDR3 reads CASSLEALLAGSYEQYF.

V is TRBV29-1 and J is TRBJ2-2; TCRdb outputs TRBD1, but without DNA this stays unchecked. From germline, CDR1 is SQVTM and CDR2 ANQGSEA. The CDR3 extends over 16 amino acids. CDR3 loop: CSVEDRGRGPFGELFF.

V gene TRBV3-1 combines with J gene TRBJ2-2; there is no DNA to check the TCRdb D call of TRBD2. Germline lookup yields CDR1 LGHDT and CDR2 YNNKEL (reference sequence). This CDR3 region has 15 residues. CDR3 sequence: CASRRDFAGPGGLFF. Combining the CDR3 with reference TRBV3-1 and TRBJ2-2 gives the whole variable domain DTAVSQTPKYLVTQMGNDKSIKCEQNLGHDTMYWYKQDSKKFLKIMFSYNNKELIINETVPNRFSPKSPDKAHLNLHINSLELGDSAVYFCASRRDFAGPGGLFFGEGSRLTVL.

The chain employs TRBV12-3 or TRBV12-4 and TRBJ1-1; TCRdb indicates TRBD1, and absent DNA this call remains unverified. The CDR3 length is 18 residues. This CDR3 is CASSLEAGTGVLNTEAFF.

The CDR3 loop is CASSHYRGRTEAFF. The chain employs TRBV11-2 and TRBJ1-1; with no DNA, the TCRdb D assignment of TRBD1 cannot be verified. Germline assignment: CDR1 SGHAT and CDR2 FQNNGV. The CDR3 totals 14 residues.

The V gene is TRBV10-2, the J gene TRBJ2-2. CDR3 length equals 14 residues. The germline V gene has CDR1 WSHSY and CDR2 SAAADI. CDR3 sequence reads: CASTDIMVGGELFF.

The genes are TRBV19 and TRBJ2-2; TCRdb calls TRBD1, which cannot be checked without DNA. CDR1 is LNHDA, CDR2 SQIVND, per germline (reference sequence). The CDR3 sequence is 16 residues long. CDR3 in amino acids: CASSPTGTANTGELFF.

The V call is TRBV10-3, the J call TRBJ1-3; without DNA, the TCRdb call of TRBD1 cannot be checked. The CDR3 spans 18 residues. Germline CDR1 is ENHRY and CDR2 is SYGVKD. The CDR3 here is CAISESRGASSSGNTIYF.

V and J are TRBV4-1 and TRBJ2-5; TCRdb proposes TRBD2, but this gene call is untestable without DNA. The CDR3 is made up of 15 amino acids. Germline V gene sequence: CDR1 MGHRA, CDR2 YSYEKL. The CDR3 protein is CASSQGPRVGETQYF.

The chain carries TRBV6-5 and TRBJ1-1; TCRdb's D call of TRBD1 is untestable without DNA. The germline V gene has CDR1 MNHEY and CDR2 SVGAGI. The CDR3 has 14 amino acids. The CDR3 sequence is CASSYRQGRTEAFF.

The chain links TRBV25-1 to TRBJ2-1; TCRdb names TRBD1, which stays unverified in the absence of DNA. From germline, CDR1 is MGHDK and CDR2 SYGVNS. This CDR3 spans 13 amino acids. This chain's CDR3 is CASSATGHNEQFF.

The CDR3: CASSFRVERKNSPLHF. V is TRBV12-3 or TRBV12-4 and J is TRBJ1-6. This CDR3 has 16 residues.

The rearrangement joins TRBV7-2 to TRBJ2-5; the D call from TCRdb, TRBD1, cannot be confirmed without DNA. CDR3 size: 16 residues. CDR1 and CDR2 (germline): SGHTA, FQGNSA. The CDR3 sequence is CASRTQGLGLEETQYF.